The clone carrying this TCR beta chain has only a few counts. Unique molecular identifiers were incorporated when the TCRbeta library was constructed. Each CDR3 protein gets one entry after TCRdb re-called the PCR reads with MiXCR. This sample has 500,000 to 750,000 distinct CDR3 sequences, with 10% to 15% found just once. V dropped 5 bases and J dropped 6; count of bases not matched to a gene: 10. Germline CDR1 reads SQVTM; CDR2 reads ANQGSEA. The CDR3 loop spans 14 amino acids. The sample comes from a study of T-cell reconstitution after alpha-beta-depleted transplantation in children. The chain joins TRBV29-1 to TRBJ1-2, with TRBD1 matching 9 bases. The origin of this receptor is a male patient younger than 18 who had a stem cell transplant for acute myeloid leukemia, so the T cells may come from the graft donor. The sample was PBMCs, mostly from graft donor cells, taken 360 days after TCRalphabeta/CD19-depleted stem cell transplant. The CDR3 region is CSVYTGTGHHGYTF. CDR3 bases: TGCAGCGTTTATACCGGGACAGGGCATCATGGCTACACCTTC.